This TCR beta chain is from a study of blood T cell repertoires in COVID-19. Study summary: COVID-19 samples from acute and convalescent phases originated in the United States, Italy and Spain. Sample material is recorded as cDNA or gDNA derived from T cells, B-cell-depleted T cells, or PBMCs.

Original analysis: Amplification of reference gene primers provided the estimated nucleated cell counts. Measured with immunoSEQ multiplex PCR; TCRdb has only the in-frame clones, and not every one. The V and J calls and clone size come from that table; D and trimming were worked out from the DNA. The data contain approximately 150,000 clones, roughly nine tenths of them singletons. The V segment lost 6 bases and the J segment 8 bases; nucleotides outside the gene matches: 11. Germline lookup yields CDR1 SNHLY and CDR2 FYNNEI. The CDR3 runs 17 residues. Sequencing was carried out using peripheral blood. The receptor was isolated from a woman aged 60 to 75 with active COVID-19. The rearrangement joins TRBV2 to TRBJ2-2; 14 bases fit TRBD2. The CDR3 bases are TGTGCCAGCAGCACCGGGACTAGCGGGAGACGGGCTGGGGAGCTGTTTTTT. It translates to CASSTGTSGRRAGELFF.